One TCR beta chain is described in this entry. The antigen is unknown. PBMCs numbering at least 6 million were isolated per sample. These data belong to a study of blood T cells in healthy people across ages. The second PCR ran roughly 6 to 11 cycles with a sample-barcoded 5' primer and J-beta primers. Every cDNA molecule carried a tag from a template-switch adaptor bearing 12 random nucleotides. TCRdb fed the 5' RACE reads into MiXCR, producing one record per CDR3 protein. The data hold approximately 940,000 distinct CDR3 sequences, with roughly 48% observed a single time. Overall study results and limits: It was not known whether donors were CMV positive (a possible confounder of expanded clonotype changes).

The CDR3 spans 14 residues. The V and J ends lost 6 bases and 5 bases respectively, with 16 bases between them. CDR1 MNHEY and CDR2 SVGAGI come from the germline V gene. The sequencing sample was made of blood. V gene TRBV6-5 combines with J gene TRBJ1-2, with D possibly TRBD1 on 5 matching bases. This sequence was found in a man in his thirties or forties in good health. The CDR3 loop reads CASSSVWGGYGYTF. The DNA of the CDR3 is TGTGCCAGCAGCTCCGTTTGGGGGGGATATGGCTACACCTTC.